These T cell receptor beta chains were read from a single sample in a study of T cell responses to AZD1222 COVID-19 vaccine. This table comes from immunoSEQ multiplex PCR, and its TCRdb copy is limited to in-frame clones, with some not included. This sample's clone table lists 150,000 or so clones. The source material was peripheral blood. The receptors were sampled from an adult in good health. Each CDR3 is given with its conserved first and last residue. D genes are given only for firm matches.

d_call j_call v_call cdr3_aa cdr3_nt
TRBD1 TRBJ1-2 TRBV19 CASTETGVGYGYTF TGTGCCAGTACCGAGACAGGGGTGGGATATGGCTACACCTTC
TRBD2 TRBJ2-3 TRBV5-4 CASSPWTSGTDTQYF TGTGCCAGCAGCCCCTGGACTAGCGGGACAGATACGCAGTATTTT
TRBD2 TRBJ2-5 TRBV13 CASSSLAGGRETQYF TGTGCCAGCAGCTCCCTAGCGGGGGGAAGAGAGACCCAGTACTTC
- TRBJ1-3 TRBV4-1 CASSQEGIQPDSGNTIYF TGCGCCAGCAGCCAAGAGGGCATCCAACCAGACTCTGGAAACACCATATATTTT
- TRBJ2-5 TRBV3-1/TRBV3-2 CASSRLTKETQYF TGTGCCAGCAGCCGACTTACGAAAGAGACCCAGTACTTC
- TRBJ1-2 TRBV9 CASSVAGVGYYGYTF TGTGCCAGCAGCGTAGCAGGGGTCGGGTACTATGGCTACACCTTC
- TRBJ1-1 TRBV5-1 CASSLLGSISGTEAFF TGCGCCAGCAGCTTGTTGGGTAGCATTTCAGGCACTGAAGCTTTCTTT
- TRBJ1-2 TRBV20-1 CSARVNYGYTF TGCAGTGCTAGAGTGAACTATGGCTACACCTTC
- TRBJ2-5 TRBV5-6 CASSLSPELYQETQYF TGTGCCAGCAGCTTGTCTCCGGAGCTGTACCAAGAGACCCAGTACTTC
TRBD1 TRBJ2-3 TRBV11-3 CASSLDHRGGTDTQYF TGTGCCAGCAGCTTAGATCACAGGGGTGGGACAGATACGCAGTATTTT
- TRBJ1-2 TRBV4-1 CASSQDSGTYGYTF TGCGCCAGCAGCCAAGATTCGGGCACCTATGGCTACACCTTC
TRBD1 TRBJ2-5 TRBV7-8 CASSLQGARYQETQYF TGTGCCAGCAGCTTGCAGGGGGCGCGGTACCAAGAGACCCAGTACTTC
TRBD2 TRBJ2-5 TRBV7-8 CASSFGLAGGEFIETQYF TGTGCCAGCAGCTTTGGACTAGCGGGGGGGGAATTTATAGAGACCCAGTACTTC
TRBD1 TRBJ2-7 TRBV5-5 CASSRQGAYEQYF TGTGCCAGCAGCCGACAGGGGGCGTACGAGCAGTACTTC
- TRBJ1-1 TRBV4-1 CASRTDLNTEAFF TGCGCCAGTCGGACAGACCTGAACACTGAAGCTTTCTTT
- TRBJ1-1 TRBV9 CASSVGGLGNTEAFF TGTGCCAGCAGCGTAGGAGGCCTAGGGAACACTGAAGCTTTCTTT
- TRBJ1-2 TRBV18 CASSPETGLSNYGYTF TGTGCCAGCTCACCCGAGACAGGCCTATCTAACTATGGCTACACCTTC
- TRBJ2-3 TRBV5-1 CASSLVIQGLTDTQYF TGCGCCAGCAGCTTGGTAATCCAGGGGCTCACAGATACGCAGTATTTT
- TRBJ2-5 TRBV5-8 CASSWPAEGETQYF TGTGCCAGCAGCTGGCCCGCAGAGGGAGAGACCCAGTACTTC
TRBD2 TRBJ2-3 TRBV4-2 CASSQEQGRRGAVSTDTQYF TGTGCCAGCAGCCAAGAACAGGGTAGGCGGGGGGCCGTTAGCACAGATACGCAGTATTTT
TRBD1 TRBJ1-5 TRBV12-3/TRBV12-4 CASSSDRAQPQHF TGTGCCAGCAGTTCGGACAGGGCTCAGCCCCAGCATTTT
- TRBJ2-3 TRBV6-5 CASSPYETPTDTQYF TGTGCCAGCAGTCCTTACGAGACTCCCACAGATACGCAGTATTTT
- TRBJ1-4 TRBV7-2 CASSLDSRGSEKLFF TGTGCCAGCAGCTTAGATTCGAGGGGTAGTGAAAAACTGTTTTTT
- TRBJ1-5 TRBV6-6 CASSPTNSNQPQHF TGTGCCAGCAGTCCAACTAATAGCAATCAGCCCCAGCATTTT